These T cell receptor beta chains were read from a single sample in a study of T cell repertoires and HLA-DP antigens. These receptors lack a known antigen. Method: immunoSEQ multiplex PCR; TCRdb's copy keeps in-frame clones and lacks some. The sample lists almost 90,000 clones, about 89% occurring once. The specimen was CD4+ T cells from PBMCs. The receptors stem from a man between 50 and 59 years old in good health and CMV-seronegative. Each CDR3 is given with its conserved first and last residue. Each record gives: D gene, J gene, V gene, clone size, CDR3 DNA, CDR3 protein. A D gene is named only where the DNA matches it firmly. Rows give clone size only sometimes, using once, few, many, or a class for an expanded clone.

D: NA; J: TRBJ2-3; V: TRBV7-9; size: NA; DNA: TGTGCCAGCAGCTTAATTAGGCAGACAAACACAGATACGCAGTATTTT; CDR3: CASSLIRQTNTDTQYF
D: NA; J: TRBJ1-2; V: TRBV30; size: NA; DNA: TGTGCCTGGAGCAGCCAGCCTAACTATGGCTACACCTTC; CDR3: CAWSSQPNYGYTF
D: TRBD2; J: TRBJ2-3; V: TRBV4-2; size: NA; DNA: TGTGCCAGCAGCCTAAACCCTAGCGGGGGGGCGAACACAGATACGCAGTATTTT; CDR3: CASSLNPSGGANTDTQYF
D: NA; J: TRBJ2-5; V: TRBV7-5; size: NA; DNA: TGTGCCAGAAGCTTTGGACTGCAAGAGACCCAGTACTTC; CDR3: CARSFGLQETQYF
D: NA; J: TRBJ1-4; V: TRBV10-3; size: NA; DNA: TGTGCCACCGGGACCACTAATGAAAAACTGTTTTTT; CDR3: CATGTTNEKLFF
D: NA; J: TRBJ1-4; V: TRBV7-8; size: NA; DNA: TGTGCCAGCAGCTTCGGTCAGACCGGACAGTCGAATGAAAAACTGTTTTTT; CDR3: CASSFGQTGQSNEKLFF
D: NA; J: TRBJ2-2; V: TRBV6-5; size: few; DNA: TGTGCCAGCAGTTACCTCACGAACACCGGGGAGCTGTTTTTT; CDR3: CASSYLTNTGELFF
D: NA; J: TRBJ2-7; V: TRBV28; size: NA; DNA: TGTGCCAGCAGTTTAAAGGCCGCTCTCCACGAGCAGTACTTC; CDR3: CASSLKAALHEQYF
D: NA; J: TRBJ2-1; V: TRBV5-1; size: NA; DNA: TGCGCCAGCAAGGGGGACTTCATCTACAATGAGCAGTTCTTC; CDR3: CASKGDFIYNEQFF
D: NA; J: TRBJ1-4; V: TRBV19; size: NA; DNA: TGTGCCAGTAGTAATGAAAAACTGTTTTTT; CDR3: CASSNEKLFF
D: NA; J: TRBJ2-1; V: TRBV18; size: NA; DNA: TGTGCCAGCTCACCACCTGGGACCCTAGTTCTCAATGAGCAGTTCTTC; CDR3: CASSPPGTLVLNEQFF
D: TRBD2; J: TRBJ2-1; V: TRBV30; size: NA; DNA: TGTGCCTGGAATCGGAGAGTTAGCGGGGCGGTGGGAAATGAGCAGTTCTTC; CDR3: CAWNRRVSGAVGNEQFF
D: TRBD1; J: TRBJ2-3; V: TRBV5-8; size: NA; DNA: TGTGCCAGCAGCTTACGACAGGGCTCCAGCACAGATACGCAGTATTTT; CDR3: CASSLRQGSSTDTQYF
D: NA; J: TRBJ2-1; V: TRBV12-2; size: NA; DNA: TGTGCAAGTCGCTTAAGTTTGGGGGACAATAACAATGAGCAGTTCTTC; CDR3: CASRLSLGDNNNEQFF
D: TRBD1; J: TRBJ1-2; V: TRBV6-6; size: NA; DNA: TGTGCCAGCAGTGCCCCCGGGACAGGATTCCATGGCTACACCTTC; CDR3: CASSAPGTGFHGYTF
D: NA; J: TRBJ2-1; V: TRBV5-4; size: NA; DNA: TGTGCCAGCAGTCCCGTCCCGCGCGGGGGCAACAATGAGCAGTTCTTC; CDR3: CASSPVPRGGNNEQFF
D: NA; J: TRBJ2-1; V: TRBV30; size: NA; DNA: TGTGCCTGGAGTGACGTAAGCTCCTACAATGAGCAGTTCTTC; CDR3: CAWSDVSSYNEQFF
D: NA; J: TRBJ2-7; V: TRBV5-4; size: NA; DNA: TGTGCCAGCAGCTTGGGGGGACTCCTCTCCTACGAGCAGTACTTC; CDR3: CASSLGGLLSYEQYF
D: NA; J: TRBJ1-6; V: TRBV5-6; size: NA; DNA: TGTGCCAGCAGCGCGGGAGTTGGAGCTGTCTATAATTCACCCCTCCACTTT; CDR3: CASSAGVGAVYNSPLHF
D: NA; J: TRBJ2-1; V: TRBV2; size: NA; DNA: TGTGCCAGCCGTCCAGGGTCCAATGAGCAGTTCTTC; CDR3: CASRPGSNEQFF
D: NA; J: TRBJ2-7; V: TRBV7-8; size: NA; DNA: TGTGCCAGCAGCTTAGTAGAAGGCTACGAGCAGTACTTC; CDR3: CASSLVEGYEQYF
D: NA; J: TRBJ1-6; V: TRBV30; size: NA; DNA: TGTGCCTGGAGTGTACGGGGGGGTGGCAATTCACCCCTCCACTTT; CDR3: CAWSVRGGGNSPLHF
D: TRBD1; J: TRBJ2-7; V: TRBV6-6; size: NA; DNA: TGTGCCAGCAGCGCCGGGACAGAATACGAGCAGTACTTC; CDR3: CASSAGTEYEQYF
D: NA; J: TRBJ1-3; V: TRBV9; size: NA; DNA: TGTGCCAGCAGCGTAGTCCCCTTCTCTGGAAACACCATATATTTT; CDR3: CASSVVPFSGNTIYF
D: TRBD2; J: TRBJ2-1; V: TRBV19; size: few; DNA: TGTGCCAGTACCCAACTAGCGGGGGGGCCTAATGAGCAGTTCTTC; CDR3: CASTQLAGGPNEQFF
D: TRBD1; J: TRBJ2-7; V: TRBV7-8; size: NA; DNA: TGTGCCAGCAGCCCGTGGCAGGGGGCCTACGAGCAGTACTTC; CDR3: CASSPWQGAYEQYF
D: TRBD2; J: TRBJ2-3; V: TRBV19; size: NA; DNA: TGTGCCAGTAAAAAAATAGCGGGGGACTCTAGCACAGATACGCAGTATTTT; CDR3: CASKKIAGDSSTDTQYF
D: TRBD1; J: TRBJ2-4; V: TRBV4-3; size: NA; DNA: TGCGCCAGCAGCCAAGATCATCGGACAGGGGGAGCCTCGGACATTCAGTACTTC; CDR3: CASSQDHRTGGASDIQYF
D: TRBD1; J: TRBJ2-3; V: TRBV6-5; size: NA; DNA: TGTGCCAGCAGTCGGACAGGTGGCATAGGTACGCAGTATTTT; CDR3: CASSRTGGIGTQYF
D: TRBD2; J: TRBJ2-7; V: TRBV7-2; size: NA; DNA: TGTGCCAGCAGCTTAGTTGCGGGAGATTACGAGCAGTACTTC; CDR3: CASSLVAGDYEQYF